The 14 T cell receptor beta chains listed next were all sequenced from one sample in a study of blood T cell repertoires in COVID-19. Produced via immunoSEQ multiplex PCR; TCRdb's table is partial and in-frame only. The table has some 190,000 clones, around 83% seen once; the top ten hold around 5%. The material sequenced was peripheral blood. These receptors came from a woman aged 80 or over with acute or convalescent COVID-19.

DNA for the CDR3: TGCGCCAGCAGCCCCCCAGGGAGCGGGGGCCGCACAGATACGCAGTATTTT. This encodes CASSPPGSGGRTDTQYF. This chain joins TRBV5-1 and TRBJ2-3, with 8 bases lining up with TRBD2. This CDR3 is built from 17 residues. Losses at the gene ends were 4 bases for V and 1 base for J; bases not matched to a gene: 11. CDR1 is SGHRS, CDR2 YFSETQ, per germline.

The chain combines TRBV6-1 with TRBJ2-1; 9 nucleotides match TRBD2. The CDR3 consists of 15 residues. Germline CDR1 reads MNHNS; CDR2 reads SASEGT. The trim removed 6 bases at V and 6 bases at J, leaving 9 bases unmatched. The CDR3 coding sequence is TGTGCCAGCAGACTGACTAGCGGCATTTTCAATGAGCAGTTCTTC. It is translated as CASRLTSGIFNEQFF.

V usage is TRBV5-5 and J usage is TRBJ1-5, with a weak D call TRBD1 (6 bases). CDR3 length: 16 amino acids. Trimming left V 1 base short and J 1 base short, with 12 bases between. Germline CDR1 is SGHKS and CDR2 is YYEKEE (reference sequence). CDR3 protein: CASSLSGGASNQPQHF. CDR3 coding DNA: TGTGCCAGCAGCTTGAGTGGGGGGGCGAGCAATCAGCCCCAGCATTTT.

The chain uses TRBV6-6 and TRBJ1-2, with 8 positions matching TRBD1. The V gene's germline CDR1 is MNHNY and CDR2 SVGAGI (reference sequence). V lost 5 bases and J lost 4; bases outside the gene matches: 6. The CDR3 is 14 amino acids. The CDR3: CASSRRDRIYGYTF. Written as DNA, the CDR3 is TGTGCCAGCAGTAGGAGGGACAGGATCTATGGCTACACCTTC.

This CDR3 reads CASSAGGGQVYEKLFF. The CDR3 DNA reads as TGCGCCAGCAGCGCCGGAGGGGGACAGGTTTATGAAAAACTGTTTTTT. The chain joins TRBV4-3 to TRBJ1-4; TRBD1 matches 8 bases. With V trimmed by 5 bases and J by 6 bases, 11 bases remained unmatched. The CDR3 runs 16 residues. Germline CDR1 reads LGHNA; CDR2 reads YSLEER.

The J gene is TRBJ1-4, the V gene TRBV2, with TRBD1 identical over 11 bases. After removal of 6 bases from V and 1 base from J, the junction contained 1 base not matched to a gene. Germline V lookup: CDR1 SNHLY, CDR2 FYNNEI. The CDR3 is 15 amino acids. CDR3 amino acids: CASSGTGGTNEKLFF. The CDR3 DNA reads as TGTGCCAGCAGCGGGACAGGGGGAACTAATGAAAAACTGTTTTTT.

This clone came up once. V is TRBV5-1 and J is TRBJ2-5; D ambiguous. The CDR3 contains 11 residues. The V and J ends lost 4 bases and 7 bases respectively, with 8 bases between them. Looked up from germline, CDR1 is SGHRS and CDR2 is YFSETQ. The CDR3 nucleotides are TGCGCCAGCAGCGCGGATGGGACCCAGTACTTC. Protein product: CASSADGTQYF. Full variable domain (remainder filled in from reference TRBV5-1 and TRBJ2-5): KAGVTQTPRYLIKTRGQQVTLSCSPISGHRSVSWYQQTPGQGLQFLFEYFSETQRNKGNFPGRFSGRQFSNSRSEMNVSTLELGDSALYLCASSADGTQYFGPGTRLLVL.

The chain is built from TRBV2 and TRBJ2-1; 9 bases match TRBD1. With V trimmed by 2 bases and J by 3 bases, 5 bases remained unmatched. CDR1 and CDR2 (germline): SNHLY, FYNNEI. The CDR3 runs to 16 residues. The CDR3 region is CASSELDRGNYNEQFF. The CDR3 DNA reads TGTGCCAGCAGTGAACTAGACAGGGGGAACTACAATGAGCAGTTCTTC. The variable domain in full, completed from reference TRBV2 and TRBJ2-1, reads EPEVTQTPSHQVTQMGQEVILRCVPISNHLYFYWYRQILGQKVEFLVSFYNNEISEKSEIFDDQFSVERPDGSNFTLKIRSTKLEDSAMYFCASSELDRGNYNEQFFGPGTRLTVL.

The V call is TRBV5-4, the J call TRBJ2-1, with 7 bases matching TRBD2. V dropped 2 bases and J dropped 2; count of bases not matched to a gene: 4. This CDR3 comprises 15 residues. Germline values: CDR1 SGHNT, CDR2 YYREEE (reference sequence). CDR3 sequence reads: CASSFRTRAYNEQFF. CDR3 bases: TGTGCCAGCAGCTTCCGGACTAGGGCCTACAATGAGCAGTTCTTC.

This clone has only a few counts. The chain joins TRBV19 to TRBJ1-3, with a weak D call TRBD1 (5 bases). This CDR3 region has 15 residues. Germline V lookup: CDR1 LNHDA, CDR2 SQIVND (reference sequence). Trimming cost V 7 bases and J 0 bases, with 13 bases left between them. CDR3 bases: TGTGCCAGTAAGAGACAGCCATACTCTGGAAACACCATATATTTT. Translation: CASKRQPYSGNTIYF. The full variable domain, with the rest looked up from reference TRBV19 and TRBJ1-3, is DGGITQSPKYLFRKEGQNVTLSCEQNLNHDAMYWYRQDPGQGLRLIYYSQIVNDFQKGDIAEGYSVSREKKESFPLTVTSAQKNPTAFYLCASKRQPYSGNTIYFGEGSWLTVV.

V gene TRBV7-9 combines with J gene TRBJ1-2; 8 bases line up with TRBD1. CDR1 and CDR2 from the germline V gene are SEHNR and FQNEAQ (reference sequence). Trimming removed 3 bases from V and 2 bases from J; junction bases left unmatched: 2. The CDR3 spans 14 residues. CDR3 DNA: TGTGCCAGCAGCTTGGACAGGGCCAACTATGGCTACACCTTC. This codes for CASSLDRANYGYTF.

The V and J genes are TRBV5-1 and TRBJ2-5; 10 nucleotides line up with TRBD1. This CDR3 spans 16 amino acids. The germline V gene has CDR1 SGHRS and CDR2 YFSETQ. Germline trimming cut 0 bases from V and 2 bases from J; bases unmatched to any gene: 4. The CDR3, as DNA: TGCGCCAGCAGCTTGGCGAGGACAGGGGGGCAAGAGACCCAGTACTTC. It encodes CASSLARTGGQETQYF.

The CDR3, as DNA: TGCGCCAGCAGCTTGACAGTTCCCCAGAACACTGAAGCTTTCTTT. It codes for CASSLTVPQNTEAFF. The J gene is TRBJ1-1, the V gene TRBV5-1; D gene ambiguous. Germline V gene lookup returns CDR1 SGHRS and CDR2 YFSETQ. V was cut by 1 base and J by 1 base, with 11 bases left in between. The CDR3 spans 15 residues. The variable domain in full, with the rest retrieved from reference TRBV5-1 and TRBJ1-1, is KAGVTQTPRYLIKTRGQQVTLSCSPISGHRSVSWYQQTPGQGLQFLFEYFSETQRNKGNFPGRFSGRQFSNSRSEMNVSTLELGDSALYLCASSLTVPQNTEAFFGQGTRLTVV.

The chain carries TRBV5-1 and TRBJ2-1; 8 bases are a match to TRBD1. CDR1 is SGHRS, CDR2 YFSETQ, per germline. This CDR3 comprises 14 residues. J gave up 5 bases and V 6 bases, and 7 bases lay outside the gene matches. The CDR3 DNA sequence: TGCGCCAGCACCAGGGACAGGCGCGACAATGAGCAGTTCTTC. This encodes CASTRDRRDNEQFF.